Each of the 25 T cell receptor beta chains below was sequenced from the same sample in a study of T-cell memory formation after mild COVID-19. Each CDR3 protein gets one entry after TCRdb re-called the 5' RACE reads with MiXCR. The sample carries hundreds of thousands of distinct CDR3 sequences, approximately 15% recorded once. Sequencing was performed on PBMCs or a T cell subset sorted from them (not recorded which). Every receptor here comes from an adult woman who had mild COVID-19 (a few samples of this study predate the infection). Cell type and time point are not known.

The rearrangement uses TRBV11-2 and TRBJ2-4; D tentatively fits TRBD1 or TRBD2 (5 bases each). The CDR3 spans 14 residues. Trimming removed 6 bases at V and 4 bases at J, with 13 bases between. Germline V gene lookup returns CDR1 SGHAT and CDR2 FQNNGV. The CDR3 sequence is CASSSGRRKNIQYF. The CDR3 coding sequence is TGTGCCAGCAGTTCGGGACGACGAAAAAACATTCAGTACTTC.

The chain has TRBV30 and TRBJ2-5; possible D gene TRBD2, 6 bases. Germline-derived CDR1 and CDR2 are GTSNPN and SVGIG (reference sequence). The CDR3 is made up of 13 amino acids. Trimming took 2 bases from V and 3 from J, leaving 10 bases between them. The CDR3 spells CAWSRREKETQYF. The DNA of the CDR3 is TGTGCCTGGAGTAGGCGGGAAAAAGAGACCCAGTACTTC.

This chain connects TRBV28 to TRBJ1-5, with D perhaps matching TRBD1 (5 bases). V gave up 6 bases and J gave up 0 bases, with 21 bases separating them. This CDR3 contains 18 residues. CDR1 MDHEN and CDR2 SYDVKM come from the germline V gene. The CDR3 coding sequence is TGTGCCAGCAGCATCCCAGGGTGGGGGTTTGGTAGCAATCAGCCCCAGCATTTT. Protein product: CASSIPGWGFGSNQPQHF.

This clonotype was recorded a few times. The chain joins TRBV29-1 to TRBJ1-1; D uncertain. The CDR3 extends over 12 amino acids. V lost 6 bases and J lost 0, with 8 bases in between. Germline CDR1 is SQVTM and CDR2 is ANQGSEA. The CDR3 loop is CSVRTVNTEAFF. In DNA, the CDR3 is TGCAGCGTACGTACAGTGAACACTGAAGCTTTCTTT.

This clonotype was counted only a few times. The chain combines TRBV11-2 with TRBJ1-1; perhaps TRBD1 as D (6 bases). V lost 4 bases and J lost 7, with 22 bases in between. CDR1 is SGHAT, CDR2 FQNNGV, per germline. The CDR3 runs 16 residues. The CDR3, as DNA: TGTGCCAGCAGCTCTCCCTGGGGGGGGCAGGGTGGTGAAGCTTTCTTT. It codes for CASSSPWGGQGGEAFF.

This rearrangement joins TRBV5-5 to TRBJ1-1, with D possibly TRBD1 on 6 matching bases. CDR3 length: 14 residues. The V gene's germline CDR1 is SGHKS and CDR2 YYEKEE (reference sequence). Between the trimmed V and J ends, which lost 1 base and 5 bases, there was a span of 12 bases. In DNA form, the CDR3 reads TGTGCCAGCAGCTTGCCCGGGACACGGACTGAAGCTTTCTTT. This codes for CASSLPGTRTEAFF. Drawing the rest from reference TRBV5-5 and TRBJ1-1, the complete variable domain is DAGVTQSPTHLIKTRGQQVTLRCSPISGHKSVSWYQQVLGQGPQFIFQYYEKEERGRGNFPDRFSARQFPNYSSELNVNALLLGDSALYLCASSLPGTRTEAFFGQGTRLTVV.

This clonotype has ten or more counts. The chain uses TRBV19 and TRBJ2-3; no definite D call. The V gene lost 3 bases and the J gene lost 2 bases, with 9 bases spanning the gap. CDR1 is LNHDA and CDR2 is SQIVND in the germline V gene (reference sequence). This CDR3 contains 14 residues. The CDR3 protein is CASSITVNTDTQYF. The CDR3 nucleotides read TGTGCCAGTAGTATCACCGTCAACACAGATACGCAGTATTTT.

The V call is TRBV20-1, the J call TRBJ2-5; either TRBD1 or TRBD2 may supply D (5 bases each). V was cut by 5 bases and J by 0 bases, with 22 bases left in between. This CDR3 is 17 amino acids long. CDR1 and CDR2 (germline): DFQATT, SNEGSKA (reference sequence). CDR3 loop: CSAANSWDQKYQETQYF. Here the CDR3 DNA reads TGCAGTGCTGCCAACAGCTGGGACCAGAAGTACCAAGAGACCCAGTACTTC.

The chain uses TRBV5-1 and TRBJ2-5, with D perhaps matching TRBD2 (5 bases). The V end was cut by 0 bases, the J end by 5 bases, with 17 bases between. Germline V gene sequence: CDR1 SGHRS, CDR2 YFSETQ. The CDR3 runs 16 residues. This chain's CDR3 is CASSLASSISGETQYF. Here the CDR3 DNA reads TGCGCCAGCAGCTTGGCCTCTTCCATATCGGGGGAGACCCAGTACTTC.

This chain connects TRBV12-3 or TRBV12-4 to TRBJ1-5; no clear D. This CDR3 comprises 15 residues. Trimming pared 1 base from V and 1 base from J, leaving 8 bases between. This chain's CDR3 is CASSLGSISNQPQHF. Here the CDR3 DNA reads TGTGCCAGCAGTTTAGGCAGTATAAGCAATCAGCCCCAGCATTTT.

This clonotype was recorded a few times. V gene TRBV5-1 combines with J gene TRBJ2-1, with D possibly matching TRBD1 (5 bases). The CDR3 is 11 amino acids. The germline V gene has CDR1 SGHRS and CDR2 YFSETQ. V was clipped by 0 bases and J by 14 bases, with 9 bases between them. CDR3 sequence: CASSLEGNKFF. The CDR3 DNA follows: TGCGCCAGCAGCTTGGAGGGGAATAAGTTCTTC.

The chain carries TRBV6-5 and TRBJ2-7; tentatively, D is TRBD1 (5 bases). Germline V gene lookup returns CDR1 MNHEY and CDR2 SVGAGI. V was trimmed by 0 bases and J by 4 bases, leaving 7 bases between them. The CDR3 spans 13 residues. CDR3 bases: TGTGCCAGCAGTTACTCCCGACAGTACGAGCAGTACTTC. Its translation: CASSYSRQYEQYF.

V is TRBV11-2 and J is TRBJ2-2; 7 positions agree with TRBD1. The CDR3 runs 15 residues. CDR1 and CDR2 from the germline V gene are SGHAT and FQNNGV. The ends lost 8 bases at V and 2 bases at J; junction bases unmatched: 8. CDR3 coding DNA: TGTGCCAGCCGTTTTACAGGGGTTAACACCGGGGAGCTGTTTTTT. This translates into CASRFTGVNTGELFF.

The chain joins TRBV5-1 to TRBJ2-1; TRBD2 might be the D (5 bases). V was pared by 0 bases and J by 6 bases, with 13 bases between. Per germline, CDR1 SGHRS and CDR2 YFSETQ. The CDR3 runs to 15 residues. The CDR3 region has the DNA TGCGCCAGCAGCTTGGAACAGCGGCGGGTCAATGAGCAGTTCTTC. Its translation: CASSLEQRRVNEQFF. Complete variable domain (other parts from reference TRBV5-1 and TRBJ2-1): KAGVTQTPRYLIKTRGQQVTLSCSPISGHRSVSWYQQTPGQGLQFLFEYFSETQRNKGNFPGRFSGRQFSNSRSEMNVSTLELGDSALYLCASSLEQRRVNEQFFGPGTRLTVL.

The chain links TRBV12-3 or TRBV12-4 to TRBJ2-7; TRBD2 matches at 11 bases. The length of the CDR3 is 18 residues. The J segment lost 2 bases and the V segment lost 5 bases, leaving 14 bases of the junction unmatched. The CDR3 region has the DNA TGTGCCAGCAGTCCTCTGACTAGCGGGACGTTCCGAACCTACGAGCAGTACTTC. Its translation: CASSPLTSGTFRTYEQYF.

The CDR3 sequence is CATSDSSGRAFF. The CDR3 nucleotides are TGTGCCACCAGTGATAGTTCCGGCAGAGCTTTCTTT. This chain links TRBV24-1 with TRBJ1-1, with unresolved D. V lost 3 bases, J lost 10 bases, and 11 bases lay in between. The CDR3 runs to 12 residues. Germline V gene data show CDR1 as KGHDR and CDR2 as SFDVKD.

This clonotype was seen ten or more times. The V call is TRBV18, the J call TRBJ1-1, with D possibly being TRBD1 (5 bases). The germline V and J ends were trimmed by 4 bases and 0 bases, with 9 bases remaining between them. This CDR3 has 14 amino acids. The germline CDR1 and CDR2 sequences are KGHSH and LQKENI. Here the CDR3 DNA reads TGTGCCAGCTCACTAGGGACGGTGAACACTGAAGCTTTCTTT. Amino acids: CASSLGTVNTEAFF.

J is TRBJ2-3 and V is TRBV2; maybe TRBD2 (6 bases). V was clipped by 6 bases and J by 4 bases, with 8 bases between them. The V gene's germline CDR1 is SNHLY and CDR2 FYNNEI. This CDR3 spans 12 amino acids. In nucleotides, the CDR3 is TGTGCCAGCAGGGAGGGGTCAGATACGCAGTATTTT. Translation gives CASREGSDTQYF.

This clonotype was observed a few times. J is TRBJ2-1 and V is TRBV6-2 or TRBV6-3, with D unclear. Trimming cost V 5 bases and J 14 bases, with 19 bases left between them. The germline gives CDR1 MNHEY, CDR2 SVGEGT. CDR3 length equals 13 residues. The CDR3 sequence: CASSPRNYGRKFF. CDR3 nucleotides: TGTGCCAGCAGTCCCAGGAACTATGGTAGGAAGTTCTTC.

This chain connects TRBV5-1 to TRBJ1-2; 10 nucleotides match TRBD1. CDR3 length equals 16 residues. V dropped 2 bases and J dropped 5; count of bases not matched to a gene: 9. Germline CDR1 reads SGHRS; CDR2 reads YFSETQ. CDR3 amino acids: CASSLTGTGEFYGYTF. DNA of the CDR3: TGCGCCAGCAGCTTAACCGGGACAGGGGAATTTTATGGCTACACCTTC.

The chain recombines TRBV5-6 with TRBJ1-5, with D possibly matching TRBD1 (5 bases). Trimming pared 4 bases from V and 7 bases from J, leaving 24 bases between. This CDR3 has 17 residues. Germline CDR1 is SGHDT and CDR2 is YYEEEE. The CDR3 DNA sequence: TGTGCCAGCAGCAACCTTCGGACACGGGGGATGGGCCAGCCCCAGCATTTT. Its protein product is CASSNLRTRGMGQPQHF.

The rearrangement links TRBV10-3 to TRBJ2-1, with 10 positions matching TRBD1. CDR1 is ENHRY, CDR2 SYGVKD, per germline. V lost 10 bases to trimming and J lost 6 bases; unmatched junction nucleotides: 12. CDR3 length: 15 residues. In DNA, the CDR3 is TGTGCCACCAGAACCGGACAGGGGGAGGGCAATGAGCAGTTCTTC. Its translation: CATRTGQGEGNEQFF.

The rearrangement links TRBV7-8 to TRBJ2-5; D might be TRBD1 (6 bases). This CDR3 spans 17 amino acids. Deletions cut 1 base from V and 5 bases from J, with 20 bases between. From germline, CDR1 is SGHVS and CDR2 FQNEAQ. The DNA of the CDR3 is TGTGCCAGCAGCTTAGGGTATGGACAGTTAAGAGGGGAGACCCAGTACTTC. This sequence encodes CASSLGYGQLRGETQYF. Looking up the rest from reference TRBV7-8 and TRBJ2-5 gives the full variable domain: GAGVSQSPRYKVAKRGQDVALRCDPISGHVSLFWYQQALGQGPEFLTYFQNEAQLDKSGLPSDRFFAERPEGSVSTLKIQRTQQEDSAVYLCASSLGYGQLRGETQYFGPGTRLLVL.

About this clonotype itself: This may arise from a read error, as a much more abundant clone is one base away. The CDR3 sequence: CASSVTYEQYF. The CDR3 DNA is TGTGCCAGCAGCGTCACCTACGAGCAGTACTTC. The chain employs TRBV7-2 and TRBJ2-7; D remains ambiguous. The CDR3 has 11 residues. Germline V gene data show CDR1 as SGHTA and CDR2 as FQGNSA. The V gene lost 5 bases and the J gene lost 2 bases, with 4 bases spanning the gap.

This clonotype was found many times. This chain uses TRBV5-1 with TRBJ1-1; D not certain. Germline V gene sequence: CDR1 SGHRS, CDR2 YFSETQ. V gave up 3 bases and J gave up 1 base, with 10 bases separating them. The CDR3 covers 14 residues. CDR3 sequence: CASSSALGNTEAFF. In nucleotides, the CDR3 is TGCGCCAGCAGCTCCGCCCTTGGGAACACTGAAGCTTTCTTT.